Below are 7 T cell receptor beta chains sequenced from a single sample in a study of cytomegalovirus exposure and HLA in healthy donors. In the PCR, 60 Vbeta and 13 Jbeta primers were used. Using immunoSEQ multiplex PCR, the repertoire was profiled, and TCRdb retains in-frame clones only, with some absent. Among 150,000 to 200,000 clones listed, about 78% were seen once. The material sequenced was PBMCs. The receptors here all came from a woman in her fifties or sixties in good health and CMV-seropositive.

Remarks on this clone: At the DNA level, this CDR3 is encoded by other sequences in the same sample as well. The chain is built from TRBV4-1 and TRBJ1-2; 7 bases align to TRBD1. Germline assignment: CDR1 MGHRA and CDR2 YSYEKL. This CDR3 has 16 residues. J lost 2 bases, V lost 6 bases, and 12 bases had no gene match. The CDR3 nucleotides read TGCGCCAGCAGTCTAACGCCGGCACAGGGGAACTATGGCTACACCTTC. This translates into CASSLTPAQGNYGYTF.

This clone was seen just once. The V gene is TRBV5-1, the J gene TRBJ1-3; D uncertain. This CDR3 has 19 residues. Trimming took off 4 bases at V and 0 bases at J, with 23 bases between the two ends. Per germline, CDR1 SGHRS and CDR2 YFSETQ. The DNA for the CDR3 is TGCGCCAGCAGCCCACGGGTTTTTATTGGACTTGGCTCTGGAAACACCATATATTTT. Protein sequence: CASSPRVFIGLGSGNTIYF.

The rearrangement joins TRBV5-5 to TRBJ2-1, with 16 bases lining up with TRBD2. This CDR3 has 19 amino acids. The germline V gene encodes CDR1 SGHKS and CDR2 YYEKEE (reference sequence). V was clipped by 5 bases and J by 3 bases; unmatched bases: 11. In DNA form, the CDR3 reads TGTGCCAGCAGACTAGGGACTAGCGGGGGGGGGCAAGTCTACAATGAGCAGTTCTTC. Translated: CASRLGTSGGGQVYNEQFF.

Only one count was recorded for this clone. The chain is built from TRBV18 and TRBJ1-1; D gene ambiguous. Germline V gene sequence: CDR1 KGHSH, CDR2 LQKENI. The CDR3 sequence is 15 residues long. Trimming cost V 4 bases and J 3 bases, with 15 bases left between them. The CDR3 coding sequence is TGTGCCAGCTCACTAACAGTTAGGTCGGACACTGAAGCTTTCTTT. It yields the protein CASSLTVRSDTEAFF.

This clone was counted between two and nine times. The V gene is TRBV29-1, the J gene TRBJ2-1; 13 nucleotides line up with TRBD2. Germline V gene data show CDR1 as SQVTM and CDR2 as ANQGSEA. The CDR3 has 16 amino acids. The V segment lost 7 bases and the J segment 6 bases; nucleotides outside the gene matches: 12. CDR3 DNA: TGCAGCGGGGCCCAACTAGCGGGGGGGCTCCGCAATGAGCAGTTCTTC. This encodes CSGAQLAGGLRNEQFF.

The chain uses TRBV18 and TRBJ2-7; D possibly corresponds to TRBD1 (6 bases). Germline V CDR1 and CDR2: KGHSH, LQKENI. The CDR3 runs to 15 residues. Trimming left V 4 bases short and J 0 bases short, with 13 bases between. The DNA for the CDR3 is TGTGCCAGCTCACGACAAAACAGGGTCTCCTACGAGCAGTACTTC. Translation: CASSRQNRVSYEQYF.

V gene TRBV19 combines with J gene TRBJ1-6, with D unresolved. CDR3 length: 15 residues. Germline-derived CDR1 and CDR2 are LNHDA and SQIVND (reference sequence). V dropped 3 bases and J dropped 4 bases, with 10 bases sitting between them. Here the CDR3 DNA reads TGTGCCAGTAGTATGATACGGGGATATAATTCACCCCTCCACTTT. Translated, it gives CASSMIRGYNSPLHF. Full variable domain (remainder filled in from reference TRBV19 and TRBJ1-6): DGGITQSPKYLFRKEGQNVTLSCEQNLNHDAMYWYRQDPGQGLRLIYYSQIVNDFQKGDIAEGYSVSREKKESFPLTVTSAQKNPTAFYLCASSMIRGYNSPLHFGNGTRLTVT.